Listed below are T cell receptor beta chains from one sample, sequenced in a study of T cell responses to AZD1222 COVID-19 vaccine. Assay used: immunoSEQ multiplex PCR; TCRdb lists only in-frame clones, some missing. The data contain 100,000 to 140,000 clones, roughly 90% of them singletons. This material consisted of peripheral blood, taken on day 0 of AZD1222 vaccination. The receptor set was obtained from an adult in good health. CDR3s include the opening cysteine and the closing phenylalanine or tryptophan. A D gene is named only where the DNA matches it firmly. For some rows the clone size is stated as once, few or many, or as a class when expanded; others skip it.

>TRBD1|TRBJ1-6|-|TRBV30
CAWSVRSTGSSYNSPLHF
TGTGCCTGGAGTGTCCGTTCGACAGGGAGCTCCTATAATTCACCCCTCCACTTT
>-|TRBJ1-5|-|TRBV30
CAWSVTPGRLNQPQHF
TGTGCCTGGAGTGTAACTCCGGGACGGCTCAATCAGCCCCAGCATTTT
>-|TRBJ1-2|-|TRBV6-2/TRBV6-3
CASSYNRPQKDGYTF
TGTGCCAGCAGTTACAATCGGCCCCAAAAGGATGGCTACACCTTC
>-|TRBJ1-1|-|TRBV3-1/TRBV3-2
CASSQVGGITEAFF
TGTGCCAGCAGCCAAGTAGGGGGGATTACTGAAGCTTTCTTT
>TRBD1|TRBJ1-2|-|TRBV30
CAWSGQGGYTF
TGTGCCTGGAGTGGACAGGGAGGCTACACCTTC
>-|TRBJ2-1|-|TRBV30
CAWNQRSGSHLKGGRNNEQFF
TGTGCCTGGAACCAAAGGTCGGGGTCCCACCTTAAGGGTGGCCGCAACAATGAGCAGTTCTTC
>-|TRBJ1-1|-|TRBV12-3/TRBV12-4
CASSSLYTEAFF
TGTGCCAGCAGTTCTCTTTACACTGAAGCTTTCTTT
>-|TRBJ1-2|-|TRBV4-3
CASSQDGGGSGYTF
TGCGCCAGCAGCCAAGACGGGGGTGGCTCTGGCTACACCTTC
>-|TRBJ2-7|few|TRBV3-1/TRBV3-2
CASSLGNGEQYF
TGTGCCAGCTCCTTAGGGAATGGCGAGCAGTACTTC
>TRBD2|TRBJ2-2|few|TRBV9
CASSVVGTSGSGSGELFF
TGTGCCAGCAGCGTAGTTGGGACTAGCGGGAGTGGCTCCGGGGAGCTGTTTTTT
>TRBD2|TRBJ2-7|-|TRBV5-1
CASSLEGTTYEQYF
TGCGCCAGCAGCTTGGAGGGGACTACCTACGAGCAGTACTTC
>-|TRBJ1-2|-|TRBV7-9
CASSSSRVNTGNYGYTF
TGTGCCAGCAGCTCCTCTAGGGTCAACACGGGTAACTATGGCTACACCTTC
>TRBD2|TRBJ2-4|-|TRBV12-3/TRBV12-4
CASGRDPNIQYF
TGTGCCAGCGGGAGGGACCCAAACATTCAGTACTTC
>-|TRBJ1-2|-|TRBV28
CASSLLREYGYTF
TGTGCCAGCAGTTTGCTAAGAGAATATGGCTACACCTTC
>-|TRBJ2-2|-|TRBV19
CASSPYSPGELFF
TGTGCCAGTAGCCCCTATTCTCCCGGGGAGCTGTTTTTT
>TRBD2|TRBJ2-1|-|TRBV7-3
CASSEEPRLAGSYNEQFF
TGTGCCAGCAGCGAAGAACCGCGACTAGCGGGCTCCTACAATGAGCAGTTCTTC
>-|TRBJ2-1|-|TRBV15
CATSRGYNEQFF
TGTGCCACCAGCAGAGGTTACAATGAGCAGTTCTTC
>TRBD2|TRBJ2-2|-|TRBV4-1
CASSQEPSGRATGELFF
TGCGCCAGCAGCCAAGAGCCTAGCGGGAGAGCCACCGGGGAGCTGTTTTTT
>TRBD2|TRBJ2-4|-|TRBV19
CASSEPRTSGSTYIQYF
TGTGCCAGTAGTGAACCCCGGACTAGCGGGAGTACCTACATTCAGTACTTC
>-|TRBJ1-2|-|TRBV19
CASSIEREYHGYTF
TGTGCCAGTAGTATCGAAAGGGAATATCATGGCTACACCTTC
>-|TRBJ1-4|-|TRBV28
CASREGGSTNEKLFF
TGTGCCAGCCGGGAGGGCGGTTCAACTAATGAAAAACTGTTTTTT
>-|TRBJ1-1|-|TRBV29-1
CSVALQPNTEAFF
TGCAGCGTTGCCCTACAGCCGAACACTGAAGCTTTCTTT
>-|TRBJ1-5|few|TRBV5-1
CASSPGTLNSNQPQHF
TGCGCCAGCAGCCCGGGGACACTCAATAGCAATCAGCCCCAGCATTTT
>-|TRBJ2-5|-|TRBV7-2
CASSLLGQQETQYF
TGTGCCAGCAGCTTATTGGGGCAGCAAGAGACCCAGTACTTC
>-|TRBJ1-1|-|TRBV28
CASKRTTNTEAFF
TGTGCCAGCAAAAGGACGACGAACACTGAAGCTTTCTTT
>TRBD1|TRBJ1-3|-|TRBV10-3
CAISEPDRGDGNTIYF
TGTGCCATCAGTGAGCCGGACAGGGGCGATGGAAACACCATATATTTT
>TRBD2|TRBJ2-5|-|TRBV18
CASSPRTSGRSGETQYF
TGTGCCAGCTCACCAAGGACTAGCGGGAGGAGTGGAGAGACCCAGTACTTC
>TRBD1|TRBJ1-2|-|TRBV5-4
CASSSPPGGSPYYGYTF
TGTGCCAGCAGCTCCCCTCCAGGGGGCAGTCCCTATTATGGCTACACCTTC
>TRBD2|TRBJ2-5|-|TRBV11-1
CASSQRSSGERETQYF
TGTGCCAGCAGCCAAAGGTCTAGCGGGGAGAGGGAGACCCAGTACTTC
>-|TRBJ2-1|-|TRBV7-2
CASSSTLTRASYNEQFF
TGTGCCAGCAGCTCGACCCTAACTAGAGCCTCCTACAATGAGCAGTTCTTC
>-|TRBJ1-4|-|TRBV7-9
CASSQTGGPQEKLFF
TGTGCCAGCAGCCAAACGGGGGGGCCACAGGAAAAACTGTTTTTT
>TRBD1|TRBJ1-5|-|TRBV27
CASRRGDRQGYQPQHF
TGTGCCAGCAGGCGCGGCGATAGACAGGGCTATCAGCCCCAGCATTTT
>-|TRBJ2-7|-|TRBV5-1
CASSLGWGDSSYEQYF
TGCGCCAGCAGCTTGGGTTGGGGGGATAGCTCCTACGAGCAGTACTTC
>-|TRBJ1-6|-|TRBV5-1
CASSPAAQSSYNSPLHF
TGCGCCAGCAGTCCTGCGGCACAGAGCTCCTATAATTCACCCCTCCACTTT
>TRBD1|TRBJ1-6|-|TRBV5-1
CASSLGQGSLSSYNSPLHF
TGCGCCAGCAGCTTGGGACAGGGCTCCCTTAGCTCCTATAATTCACCCCTCCACTTT
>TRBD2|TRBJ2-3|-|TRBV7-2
CASSLSGGPDTQYF
TGTGCCAGCAGCTTATCGGGAGGGCCCGATACGCAGTATTTT
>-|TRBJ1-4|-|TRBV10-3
CAISESGSNEKLFF
TGTGCCATCAGTGAATCGGGGAGTAATGAAAAACTGTTTTTT